The 14 T cell receptor beta chains below all came from one sample that was sequenced in a study of shared clonotypes between healthy human individuals. Assay: immunoSEQ multiplex PCR; the TCRdb copy retains only in-frame clones and omits some. The repertoire has 2,500,000 or so clones, around 90% of them found once; the top ten carry 0.13% to 0.15%. Sequenced sample: naive CD4+ T cells sorted from blood. Subset indicated: CD45RA+ positively selected. Receptors were obtained from a man between 18 and 35 years old in good health.

The CDR3 loop is CASSRGGDTGELFF. DNA for the CDR3: TGTGCCAGCAGTCGGGGGGGGGACACCGGGGAGCTGTTTTTT. V gene TRBV6-5 combines with J gene TRBJ2-2; TRBD2 agrees at 8 bases. Germline V lookup: CDR1 MNHEY, CDR2 SVGAGI. Trimming took 5 bases from V and 3 from J; bases not matched to a gene: 2. The CDR3 spans 14 residues.

This chain uses TRBV11-2 with TRBJ1-1; TRBD1 aligns across 9 bases. CDR3 length: 15 residues. Trimming at V came to 5 bases and at J to 0 bases, leaving 4 bases not matched to a gene. Looked up from germline, CDR1 is SGHAT and CDR2 is FQNNGV. Here the CDR3 DNA reads TGTGCCAGCAGCCGGAACAGGGGGCTGAACACTGAAGCTTTCTTT. The encoded protein is CASSRNRGLNTEAFF.

The rearrangement uses TRBV5-4 and TRBJ2-2; D is perhaps TRBD1 (6 bases). This CDR3 is 16 amino acids long. V lost 4 bases and J 5 bases, leaving 18 bases between the germline ends. Germline V gene sequence: CDR1 SGHNT, CDR2 YYREEE (reference sequence). The CDR3 DNA reads TGTGCCAGCAGCCCCACCAACAGGGTTGGAACCGGGGAGCTGTTTTTT. Protein sequence: CASSPTNRVGTGELFF. The variable domain in full, with the rest retrieved from reference TRBV5-4 and TRBJ2-2, is ETGVTQSPTHLIKTRGQQVTLRCSSQSGHNTVSWYQQALGQGPQFIFQYYREEENGRGNFPPRFSGLQFPNYSSELNVNALELDDSALYLCASSPTNRVGTGELFFGEGSRLTVL.

The rearrangement joins TRBV28 to TRBJ1-3; D is possibly TRBD1 (5 bases). CDR3 size: 15 residues. CDR1 is MDHEN, CDR2 SYDVKM, per germline. V was shortened by 6 bases and J by 1 base, with 13 bases between the two germline ends. The CDR3 sequence: CASRETGQSGNTIYF. CDR3 sequence (DNA): TGTGCCAGCAGAGAAACAGGTCAATCTGGAAACACCATATATTTT. Full variable domain (remainder filled in from reference TRBV28 and TRBJ1-3): DVKVTQSSRYLVKRTGEKVFLECVQDMDHENMFWYRQDPGLGLRLIYFSYDVKMKEKGDIPEGYSVSREKKERFSLILESASTNQTSMYLCASRETGQSGNTIYFGEGSWLTVV.

V gene TRBV5-1 combines with J gene TRBJ1-2, with D hard to call. The V gene lost 4 bases and the J gene lost 4 bases, with 11 bases spanning the gap. CDR3 size: 13 residues. Germline CDR1 reads SGHRS; CDR2 reads YFSETQ. CDR3 DNA: TGCGCCAGCAGCCCCGGTGAGGGCTATGGCTACACCTTC. Translation gives CASSPGEGYGYTF. Variable domain in full (rest from reference TRBV5-1 and TRBJ1-2): KAGVTQTPRYLIKTRGQQVTLSCSPISGHRSVSWYQQTPGQGLQFLFEYFSETQRNKGNFPGRFSGRQFSNSRSEMNVSTLELGDSALYLCASSPGEGYGYTFGSGTRLTVV.

The chain combines TRBV11-1 with TRBJ1-1, with D possibly matching TRBD1 (5 bases). The CDR3 extends over 14 amino acids. Trimming took 2 bases from V and 1 from J, leaving 8 bases between them. Germline-derived CDR1 and CDR2 are SGHAT and FQDESV (reference sequence). CDR3 nucleotides: TGTGCCAGCAGCTTAATACAGGAGAACACTGAAGCTTTCTTT. Translated: CASSLIQENTEAFF.

This clone was recorded only once. V gene TRBV5-1 combines with J gene TRBJ2-2, with D uncertain. The CDR3 is 12 residues long. V lost 0 bases to trimming and J lost 7 bases, with 4 bases between them. Germline CDR1 and CDR2: SGHRS and YFSETQ. The CDR3 nucleotides are TGCGCCAGCAGCTTGGGTTACGGGGAGCTGTTTTTT. Residues: CASSLGYGELFF.

This chain connects TRBV12-5 to TRBJ2-3; D gene ambiguous. The CDR3 covers 13 residues. V was shortened by 6 bases and J by 0 bases, with 7 bases between the two germline ends. From germline, CDR1 is LGHNT and CDR2 FRNRAP. The CDR3 nucleotides are TGTGCTAGTGGGGGCGACAGCACAGATACGCAGTATTTT. This sequence encodes CASGGDSTDTQYF.

The genes are TRBV10-3 and TRBJ2-1; 8 bases are a match to TRBD2. The V gene's germline CDR1 is ENHRY and CDR2 SYGVKD. The V gene end was trimmed by 2 bases and the J gene end by 8 bases; junction bases not matched to a gene: 11. The CDR3 is 16 residues long. The CDR3: CAISEPGRRGAHEQFF. The CDR3 region has the DNA TGTGCCATCAGTGAGCCCGGACGGCGGGGGGCACATGAGCAGTTCTTC.

The genes are TRBV5-1 and TRBJ2-3; D is possibly TRBD1 or TRBD2 (5 bases each). Trimming took off 5 bases at V and 1 base at J, with 17 bases between the two ends. The length of the CDR3 is 16 residues. Germline values: CDR1 SGHRS, CDR2 YFSETQ. This chain's CDR3 is CASSPIGARGTDTQYF. Written as DNA, the CDR3 is TGCGCCAGCAGTCCCATAGGGGCGCGGGGCACAGATACGCAGTATTTT.

This clone appeared a few times. The gene calls are TRBV10-1 and TRBJ2-2; D may be TRBD1 or TRBD2 (5 bases each). The CDR3 is made up of 15 amino acids. Trimming shortened V by 4 bases and J by 0 bases, and 9 bases separated the two germline ends. The V gene's germline CDR1 is WNHNN and CDR2 SYGVQD (reference sequence). CDR3 protein: CASSGGTPNTGELFF. The CDR3 coding sequence is TGCGCCAGCAGTGGAGGGACGCCGAACACCGGGGAGCTGTTTTTT.

The chain uses TRBV6-5 and TRBJ2-5; 9 bases match TRBD1. CDR1 MNHEY and CDR2 SVGAGI come from the germline V gene. The CDR3 length is 14 residues. Trimming cost V 11 bases and J 7 bases; bases outside gene matches: 14. CDR3 loop: CAANKRTGEGTQYF. The CDR3 DNA sequence: TGTGCCGCGAATAAGCGGACAGGGGAAGGGACCCAGTACTTC.

The V and J genes are TRBV19 and TRBJ1-1; no reliable D call. Germline assignment: CDR1 LNHDA and CDR2 SQIVND (reference sequence). The V and J ends lost 6 bases and 0 bases respectively, with 11 bases between them. The CDR3 is made up of 14 amino acids. CDR3 DNA: TGTGCCAGTAGAAGAGATTGGATGAACACTGAAGCTTTCTTT. It translates to CASRRDWMNTEAFF.

The V gene is TRBV28, the J gene TRBJ2-1, with 7 bases that match TRBD2. The CDR3 has 13 residues. With 7 bases clipped from V and 5 bases from J, the junction kept 5 bases outside the gene matches. Germline CDR1 is MDHEN and CDR2 is SYDVKM. The chain's CDR3 is CASIGTTDNEQFF. As DNA, the CDR3 is TGTGCCAGCATCGGGACTACTGACAATGAGCAGTTCTTC.